The source of this TCR beta chain is a study of blood T cell repertoires in COVID-19. Whole-study context: Acute-phase and convalescent COVID-19 samples originated in the United States, Italy and Spain. Sample material is recorded as cDNA or gDNA derived from T cells, B-cell-depleted T cells, or PBMCs.

Study processing details: For nucleated cells, counts were estimated from reference gene primer amplification. Sequenced by immunoSEQ multiplex PCR; TCRdb stores in-frame clones only, minus some. The V and J calls and clone size are taken from that table; D and trimming were inferred from the DNA. The sample lists 85,000 to 100,000 clones; 85% were seen once. This CDR3 is 15 amino acids long. Trimming left V 8 bases short and J 5 bases short, with 18 bases between. Germline V gives CDR1 MNHEY, CDR2 SMNVEV (reference sequence). The sequenced sample was peripheral blood. The receptor's source is a man aged 55 to 70 with acute or convalescent COVID-19. The V gene is TRBV27, the J gene TRBJ2-2, with D possibly matching TRBD1 (6 bases). DNA for the CDR3: TGTGCCAGCCGTCTGGGCAGGGGCATAACCGGGGAGCTGTTTTTT. This encodes CASRLGRGITGELFF.